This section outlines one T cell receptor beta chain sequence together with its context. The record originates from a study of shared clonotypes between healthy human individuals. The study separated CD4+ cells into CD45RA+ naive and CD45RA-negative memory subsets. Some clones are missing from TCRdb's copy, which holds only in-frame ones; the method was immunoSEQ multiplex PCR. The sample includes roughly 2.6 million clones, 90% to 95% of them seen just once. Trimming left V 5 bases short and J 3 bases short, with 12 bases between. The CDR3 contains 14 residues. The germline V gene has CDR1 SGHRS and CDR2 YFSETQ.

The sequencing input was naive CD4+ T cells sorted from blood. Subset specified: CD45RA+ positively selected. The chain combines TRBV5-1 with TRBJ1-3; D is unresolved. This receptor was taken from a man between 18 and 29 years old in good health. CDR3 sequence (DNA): TGCGCCAGCAGAAAGGGAGGCGATGGAAACACCATATATTTT. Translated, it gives CASRKGGDGNTIYF.